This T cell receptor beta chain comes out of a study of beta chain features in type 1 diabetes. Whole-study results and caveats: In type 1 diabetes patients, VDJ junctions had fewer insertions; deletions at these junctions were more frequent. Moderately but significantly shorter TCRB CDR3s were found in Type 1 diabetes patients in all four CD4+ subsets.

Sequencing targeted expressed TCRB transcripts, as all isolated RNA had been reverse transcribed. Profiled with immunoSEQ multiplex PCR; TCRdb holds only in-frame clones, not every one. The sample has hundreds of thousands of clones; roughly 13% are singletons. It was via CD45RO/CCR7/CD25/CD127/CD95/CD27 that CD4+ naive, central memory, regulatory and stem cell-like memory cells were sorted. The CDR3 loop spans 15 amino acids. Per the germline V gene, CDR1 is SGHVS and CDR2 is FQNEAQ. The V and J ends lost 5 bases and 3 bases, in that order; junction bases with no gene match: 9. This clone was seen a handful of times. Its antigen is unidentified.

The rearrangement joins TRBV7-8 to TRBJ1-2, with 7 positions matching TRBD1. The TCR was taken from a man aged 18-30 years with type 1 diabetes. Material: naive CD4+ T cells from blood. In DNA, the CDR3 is TGTGCCAGCAGCCCTGCTGGGCAGGGGGACTATGGCTACACCTTC. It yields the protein CASSPAGQGDYGYTF.